The clone carrying this T cell receptor (beta chain) was detected only a few times. This specimen belongs to a study of patients and donors after allogeneic stem cell transplantation. TCRdb reprocessed the RT-PCR reads with MiXCR, giving one entry per CDR3 protein. The table has about a million distinct CDR3 sequences, roughly 18% seen once. The V gene end was trimmed by 5 bases and the J gene end by 0 bases; junction bases not matched to a gene: 7. CDR3 length equals 16 residues. CDR1 SGHRS and CDR2 YFSETQ come from the germline V gene. The receptor comes from a human donor who was either an allogeneic HSCT recipient or a stem cell or donor lymphocyte infusion donor (not recorded which). It is not recorded whose cells these are; they may come from a transplant donor. The source material was blood, either unsorted or a sorted T cell fraction (not recorded which). This chain joins TRBV5-1 and TRBJ2-1, with 8 bases fitting TRBD2. The CDR3: CASRRISGSSYNEQFF. The CDR3 region has the DNA TGCGCCAGCAGACGGATAAGCGGGAGCTCCTACAATGAGCAGTTCTTC.